The sequence of this T cell receptor (beta chain) was determined in a study of shared clonotypes between healthy human individuals. On the study more broadly: Each donor contributed plates that comprised three CD4 naive, three CD4 memory, two CD8 naive and one CD8 memory.

Naivety among CD8 cells was defined by CD45RO negativity and positive CCR7 selection, thereby excluding terminally differentiated effector memory CD45RA+ cells. Germline assignment: CDR1 SGDLS and CDR2 YYNGEE. The junction had 12 bases not matched to a gene; V was cut back by 5 bases and J by 4 bases. The CDR3 runs to 15 residues. Produced via immunoSEQ multiplex PCR; TCRdb's table is partial and in-frame only. Among millions of clones, just over 90% were seen once, and the ten largest hold about 1.8%. V is TRBV9 and J is TRBJ2-7; 7 bases map to TRBD1. This sequence originates from a man younger than 30 in good health. Some clones in this sample may be carry-over from other donors' samples. What was sequenced was naive CD8+ T cells from PBMCs. Here the CDR3 DNA reads TGTGCCAGCAGTCGAGGGGACAGCGATCTTTACGAGCAGTACTTC. Translating it yields CASSRGDSDLYEQYF.